This T cell receptor (beta chain) was profiled in a study of T-cell memory formation after mild COVID-19 (dated by TCRdb to the early 2020s). Background for the entire study: TCR sequence clusters from the two donors were largely donor specific. Two young, previously healthy adult volunteers made up the cohort, one male and one female. Longitudinal TCRalpha and TCRbeta repertoire sequencing tracked T-cell clones expanding and contracting after mild COVID-19 in a couple of donors.

Cut back by 5 bases and 4 bases, the V and J ends lie 11 bases apart. From cysteine to phenylalanine, the CDR3 is 14 amino acids long. The read is trimmed to its CDR3 DNA, 42 bases read in frame from base 1. Looking up the germline V gene yields CDR1 MDHEN and CDR2 SYDVKM. On this clonotype itself: This receptor's antigen is unknown. No base quality information exists; no much larger clone differs at one position.

On the study overall, not on this receptor specifically: Only a couple of mild cases were covered by the study, and larger cohorts that include severe cases with pre-infection samples were considered necessary. SARS-CoV-2 specificity was not confirmed for the second-wave clones peaking on day 37. Contracting CD4+ clones appeared mostly in the CM and EM memory subsets, whereas CD8+ clones were enriched in EMRA. Some responding clones were detected in pre-infection memory, suggesting pre-existing cross-reactive memory T cells joined the SARS-CoV-2 response. From day 15 to 85, contracting clones showed balanced CD4/CD8 phenotypes, whereas a second wave of clones that expanded from day 15 to 37 leaned towards CD4+.

Instrument used: Illumina NovaSeq 6000. Using 5'RACE with constant-segment primers, TCRalpha and TCRbeta cDNA libraries were constructed, with sample barcodes and unique molecular identifiers added in the process. RNA was extracted from every sample with Trizol reagent. Libraries were amplified in two PCR steps, with a second sample barcode and Illumina TruSeq adapters added in the second step. Sequencing of the libraries was done on an Illumina NovaSeq, producing 2 x 150 bp paired-end reads. Regarding the original processing steps: Demultiplexing of reads and collapsing into UMI-guided consensus sequences were performed with migec v1.2.7. Using mixcr v2.1.11, the UMI consensuses were aligned to TRA and TRB V and J templates and assembled into clonotypes. Clonotypes were classified as expanded or contracted when called significant by both edgeR and NoisET, with noise models trained on biological replicates. edgeR calls used a false discovery rate-adjusted p below 0.01 and a log2 fold-change threshold of 1. As an exploratory analysis of dynamics, max-normalized trajectories of the 1000 most abundant clonotypes were examined by PCA with hierarchical clustering. Separately sequenced CD4+ and CD8+ repertoires were used to assign the CD4 or CD8 phenotype of responding clones. TCRdb took the public reads, trimmed them with fastp at Q25, ran MiXCR for clone calling and kept in-frame beta chains. For every CDR3 protein sequence, its rows merge into one entry that carries the most common genes and DNA. TCRdb's processing, not the study's, gives the V and J calls here. The sample data list 200,000 to 250,000 distinct CDR3 sequences, and about 16% of these were observed just once. The ten largest clonotypes hold around 3.4% of the sample.

PBMCs were isolated by Ficoll-Paque density gradient centrifugation. The rearranged chain carries TRBV28 and TRBJ2-2; matching of 5 bases hints at TRBD1 as the D gene. The clonotype comes from a man aged 18 to 29 who had mild COVID-19 (a few samples of this study predate the infection). The sample titles of this study are shuffled in the database, so cell type and time point are left out; the donor was told from shared clones. Sequenced material: PBMCs or a T cell subset sorted from them (not recorded which). The CDR3 has the sequence CASSARGFTGELFF. The nucleotides read TGTGCCAGCAGTGCTAGGGGATTCACCGGGGAGCTGTTTTTT.